This T cell receptor beta chain was recovered during a study of Graves' ophthalmopathy and Graves' hyperthyroidism. Study-wide points: Ophthalmopathy could be told apart from stable hyperthyroidism by a 13-signature model (around 85% sensitivity, roughly 81% specificity). Most thyroid clonotypes expanded beyond 0.001 frequency were also found in blood.

The germline gives CDR1 SGDLS, CDR2 YYNGEE. The germline V and J ends were trimmed by 3 bases and 3 bases, with 13 bases remaining between them. The CDR3 extends over 14 amino acids. In its sample, this clonotype was seen many times. The antigen is not known. TCR beta CDR3 regions were amplified from RNA transcripts. First-round RT-PCR relied on HTBI primers, and a second-round multiplex PCR came next. Using its own MiXCR run on the multiplex PCR reads, TCRdb lists one record per CDR3 protein. The data hold 350,000 to 400,000 distinct CDR3 sequences, with just over 15% observed a single time. Aged 18 to 65, hyperthyroidism patients had new diagnoses of under 2 months' duration.

The TCR was taken from a woman aged 18-29 years with stable Graves' hyperthyroidism. The chain joins TRBV9 to TRBJ2-7; D remains unclear. Material for sequencing was peripheral blood. The CDR3 nucleotides are TGTGCCAGCAGCGATAGACCCACCAGCTACGAGCAGTACTTC. Translation: CASSDRPTSYEQYF. The full variable domain, completed using reference TRBV9 and TRBJ2-7, is DSGVTQTPKHLITATGQRVTLRCSPRSGDLSVYWYQQSLDQGLQFLIQYYNGEERAKGNILERFSAQQFPDLHSELNLSSLELGDSALYFCASSDRPTSYEQYFGPGTRLTVT.